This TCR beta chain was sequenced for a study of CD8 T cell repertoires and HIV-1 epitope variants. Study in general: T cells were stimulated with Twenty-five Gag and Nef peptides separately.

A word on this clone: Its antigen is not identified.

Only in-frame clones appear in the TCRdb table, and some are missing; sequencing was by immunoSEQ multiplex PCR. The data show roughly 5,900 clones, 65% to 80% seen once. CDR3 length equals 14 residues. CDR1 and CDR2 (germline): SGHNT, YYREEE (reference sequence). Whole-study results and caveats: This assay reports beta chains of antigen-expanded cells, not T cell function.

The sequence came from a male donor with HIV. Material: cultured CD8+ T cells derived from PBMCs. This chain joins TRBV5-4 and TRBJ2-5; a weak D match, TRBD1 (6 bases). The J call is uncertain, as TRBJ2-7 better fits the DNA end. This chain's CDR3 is CASSSWDTYYEQYF. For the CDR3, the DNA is TGTGCCAGCAGCAGCTGGGACACCTACTACGAGCAGTACTTC.